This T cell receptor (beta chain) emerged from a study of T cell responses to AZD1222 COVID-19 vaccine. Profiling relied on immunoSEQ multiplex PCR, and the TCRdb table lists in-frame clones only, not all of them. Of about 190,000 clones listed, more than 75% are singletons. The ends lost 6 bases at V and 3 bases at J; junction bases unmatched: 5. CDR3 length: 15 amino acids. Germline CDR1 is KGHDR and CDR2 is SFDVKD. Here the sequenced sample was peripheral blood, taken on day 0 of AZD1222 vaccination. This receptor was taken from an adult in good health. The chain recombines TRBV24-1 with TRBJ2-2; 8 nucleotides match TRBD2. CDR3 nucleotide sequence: TGTGCCACCAGTCGGGCGGGAGGAGACACCGGGGAGCTGTTTTTT. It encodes CATSRAGGDTGELFF.